The 19 T cell receptor beta chains in this list originate from one sample, sequenced in a study of yellow fever vaccine responses in identical twins. TCRdb redid the calling of the RT-PCR reads with MiXCR, one entry per CDR3 protein. This repertoire shows more than 2,500 distinct CDR3 sequences, about 87% found once; its top ten account for more than 1.5%. This specimen was T cells from blood (PBMCs), unsorted or a sorted subset (not recorded which), taken before or after yellow fever vaccination (not recorded which). The receptors originated from a female donor who received the yellow fever vaccine.

The chain uses TRBV29-1 and TRBJ2-5; D tentatively fits TRBD1 or TRBD2 (6 bases each). V lost 4 bases and J lost 0, with 15 bases in between. The CDR3 runs to 15 residues. CDR1 and CDR2 from the germline V gene are SQVTM and ANQGSEA. The CDR3 region is CSVGARRGYQETQYF. CDR3 bases: TGCAGCGTTGGGGCCCGGAGGGGGTACCAAGAGACCCAGTACTTC.

V usage is TRBV27 and J usage is TRBJ1-5; no firm D call. V shed 3 bases and J shed 0 bases, with 9 bases lying between them. Germline-derived CDR1 and CDR2 are MNHEY and SMNVEV (reference sequence). This CDR3 is 15 amino acids long. The CDR3 DNA sequence: TGTGCCAGCAGTTTCTCTGGATATAGCAATCAGCCCCAGCATTTT. This gives the protein CASSFSGYSNQPQHF.

The gene calls are TRBV2 and TRBJ2-7; either TRBD1 or TRBD2 may supply D (6 bases each). Trimming shortened V by 5 bases and J by 0 bases, and 17 bases separated the two germline ends. The CDR3 spans 16 residues. Germline assignment: CDR1 SNHLY and CDR2 FYNNEI. In DNA form, the CDR3 reads TGTGCCAGCAGTACCCCTTGGGGGGCGAGCTCCTACGAGCAGTACTTC. Translated, it gives CASSTPWGASSYEQYF.

The chain combines TRBV9 with TRBJ1-1; perhaps TRBD1 as D (5 bases). The V gene's germline CDR1 is SGDLS and CDR2 YYNGEE. This CDR3 comprises 14 residues. The ends were cut back, 2 bases at V and 2 bases at J, with 10 bases in the middle. CDR3 nucleotides: TGTGCCAGCAGCGTCTGGGACGGTAACACTGAAGCTTTCTTT. Its protein product is CASSVWDGNTEAFF.

This clonotype was counted once. The chain uses TRBV11-1 and TRBJ2-1; D gene uncertain. Per germline, CDR1 SGHAT and CDR2 FQDESV (reference sequence). CDR3 length equals 18 residues. With 6 bases removed from V and 4 bases from J, the gap between germline ends came to 25 bases. The CDR3 DNA is TGTGCCAGCAGTGTAGGTACACCCCCCCCGAGTGCGTACAATGAGCAGTTCTTC. This sequence encodes CASSVGTPPPSAYNEQFF.

This rearrangement joins TRBV7-9 to TRBJ1-4; a possible D gene is TRBD1 (5 bases). The CDR3 loop spans 15 amino acids. Germline V CDR1 and CDR2: SEHNR, FQNEAQ (reference sequence). Trimming took 5 bases from V and 5 from J, leaving 15 bases between them. DNA for the CDR3: TGTGCCAGCAGCATTGGGACGGGCGAAAATGAAAAACTGTTTTTT. It translates to CASSIGTGENEKLFF.

The rearrangement joins TRBV18 to TRBJ1-2; 8 positions match TRBD1. Germline-derived CDR1 and CDR2 are KGHSH and LQKENI. The CDR3 consists of 17 residues. V lost 3 bases and J lost 5; bases outside the gene matches: 14. CDR3 region: CASSPDSTGVYWYGYTF. The CDR3 nucleotides are TGTGCCAGCTCACCGGACTCGACAGGGGTATATTGGTATGGCTACACCTTC. Supplemented by reference TRBV18 and TRBJ1-2, the full variable domain reads NAGVMQNPRHLVRRRGQEARLRCSPMKGHSHVYWYRQLPEEGLKFMVYLQKENIIDESGMPKERFSAEFPKEGPSILRIQQVVRGDSAAYFCASSPDSTGVYWYGYTFGSGTRLTVV.

This chain connects TRBV7-9 to TRBJ2-7; TRBD1 might be the D (5 bases). The V end lost 3 bases, the J end lost 7 bases, and 10 bases lay between the germline ends. The CDR3 spans 12 residues. Germline assignment: CDR1 SEHNR and CDR2 FQNEAQ (reference sequence). The CDR3 here is CASSLAGLEQYV. DNA for the CDR3: TGTGCCAGCAGCTTGGCAGGGCTTGAGCAGTACGTC.

J is TRBJ2-1 and V is TRBV7-6; TRBD2 matches at 10 bases. Germline CDR1 is SGHVS and CDR2 is FNYEAQ. The CDR3 covers 14 residues. V lost 5 bases and J lost 8; bases outside the gene matches: 6. The CDR3 is CASSGPSGSDEQFF. The CDR3 DNA reads as TGTGCCAGCAGCGGACCTAGCGGGAGCGATGAGCAGTTCTTC. The variable domain in full, with the rest retrieved from reference TRBV7-6 and TRBJ2-1, is GAGVSQSPRYKVTKRGQDVALRCDPISGHVSLYWYRQALGQGPEFLTYFNYEAQQDKSGLPNDRFSAERPEGSISTLTIQRTEQRDSAMYRCASSGPSGSDEQFFGPGTRLTVL.

The V call is TRBV20-1, the J call TRBJ2-1, with TRBD2 matching 11 bases. The CDR3 totals 14 residues. CDR1 is DFQATT and CDR2 is SNEGSKA in the germline V gene (reference sequence). Trimming removed 3 bases from V and 10 bases from J; junction bases left unmatched: 8. This CDR3 reads CSARAGTSGAEQFF. The CDR3 DNA reads as TGCAGTGCTAGGGCCGGGACTAGCGGAGCCGAGCAGTTCTTC.

The chain combines TRBV5-1 with TRBJ2-7, with a tentative D call TRBD2 (6 bases). This CDR3 is 13 amino acids long. V lost 0 bases, J lost 4 bases, and 8 bases lay in between. From germline, CDR1 is SGHRS and CDR2 YFSETQ. In nucleotides, the CDR3 is TGCGCCAGCAGCTTGGGACTAGGATACGAGCAGTACTTC. This gives the protein CASSLGLGYEQYF. Together with reference TRBV5-1 and TRBJ2-7, the CDR3 gives the full variable domain: KAGVTQTPRYLIKTRGQQVTLSCSPISGHRSVSWYQQTPGQGLQFLFEYFSETQRNKGNFPGRFSGRQFSNSRSEMNVSTLELGDSALYLCASSLGLGYEQYFGPGTRLTVT.

The chain uses TRBV23-1 and TRBJ1-5, with a tentative D call TRBD1 (6 bases). TRBV23-1 is classed as an ORF, of uncertain function. V was shortened by 0 bases and J by 1 base, with 16 bases between the two germline ends. This CDR3 contains 18 residues. The CDR3 region has the DNA TGCGCCAGCAGTCAATCGGTTCGGTGGGGGCACAGCAATCAGCCCCAGCATTTT. It yields the protein CASSQSVRWGHSNQPQHF.

The V and J genes are TRBV3-1 and TRBJ2-1; D might be TRBD2 (6 bases). The V end was cut by 2 bases, the J end by 0 bases, with 11 bases between. The CDR3 loop spans 16 amino acids. Germline CDR1 and CDR2: LGHDT and YNNKEL (reference sequence). CDR3 in DNA: TGTGCCAGCAGCCAAACCCCTAGCGCCTCCTACAATGAGCAGTTCTTC. This gives the protein CASSQTPSASYNEQFF.

The chain links TRBV23-1 to TRBJ1-1; 10 positions agree with TRBD1. TRBV23-1 is sorted into the ORF group, with uncertain function. Germline trimming cut 1 base from V and 1 base from J; bases unmatched to any gene: 3. The CDR3 has 16 amino acids. CDR3 region: CASSQFGTGANTEAFF. The DNA for the CDR3 is TGCGCCAGCAGTCAATTTGGGACAGGGGCGAACACTGAAGCTTTCTTT.

The chain recombines TRBV4-2 with TRBJ1-1; D perhaps matches TRBD1 (6 bases). The germline V and J ends were trimmed by 6 bases and 3 bases, with 17 bases remaining between them. Per the germline V gene, CDR1 is LGHNA and CDR2 is YNFKEQ. This CDR3 is built from 15 residues. The DNA for the CDR3 is TGTGCCAGCAGATCCGAAGGGGGGCCATACACTGAAGCTTTCTTT. It encodes CASRSEGGPYTEAFF.

V gene TRBV28 combines with J gene TRBJ2-7; 9 bases line up with TRBD1. CDR1 and CDR2 (germline): MDHEN, SYDVKM. The V and J ends lost 3 bases and 2 bases, in that order; junction bases with no gene match: 2. The length of the CDR3 is 14 residues. CDR3 residues: CASSLTGGTYEQYF. DNA of the CDR3: TGTGCCAGCAGTTTGACAGGGGGGACCTACGAGCAGTACTTC.

The J gene is TRBJ2-1, the V gene TRBV10-3; 10 nucleotides align to TRBD2. This CDR3 region has 15 residues. The V segment lost 7 bases and the J segment 8 bases; nucleotides outside the gene matches: 11. CDR1 and CDR2 (germline): ENHRY, SYGVKD. The CDR3 sequence is CAIKAVVAGGDEQFF. The CDR3 nucleotides read TGTGCCATCAAAGCTGTGGTAGCGGGGGGAGATGAGCAGTTCTTC.

Turning to this clonotype: Compared with germline, one end of the junction differs, possibly owing to a read error. The chain uses TRBV23-1 and TRBJ1-5, with TRBD1 matching 7 bases. TRBV23-1 is classed as an ORF, of uncertain function. This CDR3 contains 11 residues. CDR3: CASSQPGQNAF. As DNA, the CDR3 is TGCGCCAGCAGTCAACCGGGACAGAATGCCTTT.

This clonotype showed up just once. V and J are TRBV20-1 and TRBJ1-5; D possibly corresponds to TRBD1 (5 bases). V was trimmed by 0 bases and J by 2 bases, leaving 11 bases between them. This CDR3 has 15 residues. Germline V CDR1 and CDR2: DFQATT, SNEGSKA (reference sequence). Here the CDR3 DNA reads TGCAGTGCTAGAGATGGGGCCAGGGGCAATCAGCCCCAGCATTTT. This translates into CSARDGARGNQPQHF.